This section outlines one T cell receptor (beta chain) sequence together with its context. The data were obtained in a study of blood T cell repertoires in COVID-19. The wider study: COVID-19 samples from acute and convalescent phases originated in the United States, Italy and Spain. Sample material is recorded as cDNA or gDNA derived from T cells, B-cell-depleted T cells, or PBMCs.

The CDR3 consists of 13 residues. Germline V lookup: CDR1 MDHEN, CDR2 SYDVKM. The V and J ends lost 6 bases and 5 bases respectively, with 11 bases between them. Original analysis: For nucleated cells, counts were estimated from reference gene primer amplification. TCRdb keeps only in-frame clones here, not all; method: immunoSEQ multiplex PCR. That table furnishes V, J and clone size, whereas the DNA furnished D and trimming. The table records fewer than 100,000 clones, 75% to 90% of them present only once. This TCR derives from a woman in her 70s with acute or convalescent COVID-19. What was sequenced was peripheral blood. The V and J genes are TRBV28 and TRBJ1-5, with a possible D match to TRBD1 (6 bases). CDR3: CASRTGSYQPQHF. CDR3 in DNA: TGTGCCAGCAGGACAGGTTCTTATCAGCCCCAGCATTTT.